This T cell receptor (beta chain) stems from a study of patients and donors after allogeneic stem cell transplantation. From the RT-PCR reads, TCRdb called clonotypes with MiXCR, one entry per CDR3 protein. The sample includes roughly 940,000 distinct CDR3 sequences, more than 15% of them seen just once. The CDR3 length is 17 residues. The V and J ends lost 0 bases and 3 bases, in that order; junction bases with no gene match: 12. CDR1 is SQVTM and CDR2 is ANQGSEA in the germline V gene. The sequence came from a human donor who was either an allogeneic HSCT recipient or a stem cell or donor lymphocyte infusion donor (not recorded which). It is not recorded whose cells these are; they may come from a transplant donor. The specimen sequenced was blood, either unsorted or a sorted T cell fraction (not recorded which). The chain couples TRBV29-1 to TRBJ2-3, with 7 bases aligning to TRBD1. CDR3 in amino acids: CSVEDRGFVEGTDTQYF. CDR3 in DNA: TGCAGCGTTGAAGACAGGGGGTTCGTAGAGGGGACAGATACGCAGTATTTT.